Included here is one TCR beta chain sequence, with context. Antigen: not known. The data belong to a study of T cell responses to AZD1222 COVID-19 vaccine. Study results and caveats: No day 14 peak samples; only post-peak repertoires were characterized.

CDR3 length: 19 amino acids. V dropped 3 bases and J dropped 2 bases, with 24 bases sitting between them. The germline V gene has CDR1 SGDLS and CDR2 YYNGEE. Data came from immunoSEQ multiplex PCR; TCRdb stores just in-frame clones and leaves some out. The sample holds 250,000 to 300,000 clones, approximately 94% seen once. The chain combines TRBV9 with TRBJ2-1; D tentatively reads TRBD1 or TRBD2 (9 bases each). The clonotype originates from an adult who received the AZD1222 COVID-19 vaccine. Here the sequenced sample was peripheral blood, taken 28 days after the second AZD1222 dose. DNA of the CDR3: TGTGCCAGCAGCGGTACAGGGGGCTTGCGGGAGGGCCCCTACAATGAGCAGTTCTTC. This translates into CASSGTGGLREGPYNEQFF.